This T cell receptor (beta chain) comes out of a study of T cells in Graves' hyperthyroidism and ophthalmopathy. Findings and caveats of the study: The majority of expanded thyroid clonotypes above 0.001 also appeared in blood. A model built on 13 V-J features separated ophthalmopathy from stable hyperthyroidism.

This clonotype was seen more than once but under ten times. The antigen remains undetermined. Researchers amplified the TCR beta CDR3 regions from RNA transcripts. HTBI primers drove first-round RT-PCR of the TCR CDR3. TCRdb itself ran the multiplex PCR reads through MiXCR, one entry per CDR3 protein. Among 660,000 or so distinct CDR3 sequences listed, around 21% were seen once. Ophthalmopathy patients all had a Clinical Activity Score of at least 3, a NOSPECS grade of at least 4 and disease under 3 months old. Diagnoses were established using clinical symptoms, serum thyroxine and TRAb, thyroid ultrasound and orbital computed tomography. The CDR3 length is 15 residues. V shed 4 bases and J 5 bases; nucleotides not matched to a gene: 9. Germline V lookup: CDR1 MDHEN, CDR2 SYDVKM.

The specimen sequenced was blood. The chain links TRBV28 to TRBJ2-5, with 8 bases fitting TRBD2. The receptor's source is a young man with Graves' ophthalmopathy. The CDR3 DNA reads as TGTGCCAGCAGTTCCAGAGCGGGAGTGAGGGAGACCCAGTACTTC. Its translation: CASSSRAGVRETQYF.